These 5 T cell receptor beta chains originate from one sample sequenced in a study of shared clonotypes between healthy human individuals. Generated by immunoSEQ multiplex PCR, the TCRdb table keeps only in-frame clones and is missing some. The profile shows some 500,000 clones, 79% of them singletons. The sequenced material came from PBMCs. These receptor sequences come from a woman in her thirties or forties in good health. Some clones in this sample may be carry-over from other donors' samples.

V gene TRBV2 combines with J gene TRBJ1-1, with D tentatively TRBD1 (5 bases). Germline loops: CDR1 SNHLY, CDR2 FYNNEI. V was shortened by 6 bases and J by 5 bases, with 19 bases between the two germline ends. The CDR3 is made up of 15 amino acids. The CDR3 loop is CASRTEPTAGTEAFF. In DNA, the CDR3 is TGTGCCAGCAGGACAGAGCCAACCGCGGGGACTGAAGCTTTCTTT.

The rearrangement joins TRBV6-5 to TRBJ2-5; D perhaps matches TRBD1 (6 bases). The CDR3 has 14 amino acids. CDR1 is MNHEY, CDR2 SVGAGI, per germline. V lost 2 bases and J lost 3, with 10 bases in between. Here the CDR3 DNA reads TGTGCCAGCAGTTACCTGACAGGTGAAGAGACCCAGTACTTC. Residues: CASSYLTGEETQYF.

The chain carries TRBV28 and TRBJ1-4; maybe TRBD1 (5 bases). This CDR3 has 14 amino acids. Germline CDR1 and CDR2: MDHEN and SYDVKM. V lost 2 bases and J lost 7, with 11 bases in between. The CDR3 reads CASSLAGPGEKLFF. The CDR3 DNA follows: TGTGCCAGCAGTTTAGCAGGGCCGGGTGAAAAACTGTTTTTT. Complete variable domain (other parts from reference TRBV28 and TRBJ1-4): DVKVTQSSRYLVKRTGEKVFLECVQDMDHENMFWYRQDPGLGLRLIYFSYDVKMKEKGDIPEGYSVSREKKERFSLILESASTNQTSMYLCASSLAGPGEKLFFGSGTQLSVL.

This clone appeared once. This sequence joins TRBV9 and TRBJ2-5, with D possibly TRBD2 on 6 matching bases. Trimming took 2 bases from V and 2 from J, leaving 10 bases between them. The CDR3 totals 14 residues. Germline V gene data show CDR1 as SGDLS and CDR2 as YYNGEE. In nucleotides, the CDR3 is TGTGCCAGCAGCGTCCGGGACTCTCAAGAGACCCAGTACTTC. Translated: CASSVRDSQETQYF.

This clone was counted only a few times. Different DNA sequences within this sample yield the same CDR3. This chain links TRBV20-1 with TRBJ2-5; D is unclear. The CDR3 length is 10 residues. V lost 4 bases, J lost 5 bases, and 5 bases lay in between. The germline gives CDR1 DFQATT, CDR2 SNEGSKA (reference sequence). Written as DNA, the CDR3 is TGCAGTGCTACTCGGGAGACCCAGTACTTC. Its translation is CSATRETQYF.